This T cell receptor beta chain was captured by sequencing in a study of beta chain features in type 1 diabetes. The authors reverse transcribed all of the isolated RNA, so sequencing captured expressed TCRB transcripts. Clones were read by immunoSEQ multiplex PCR, and TCRdb kept only the in-frame ones, dropping some. The sample has about 320,000 clones, 13% to 15% seen once; the top ten hold approximately 6.7%. Sequenced: central memory CD4+ T cells from blood. The sequence derives from a man under 40 in good health.

The CDR3 region has the DNA TGTGCCAGCAGCTGGGGCGCCGAGCAGTACTTC. It specifies CASSWGAEQYF. V usage is TRBV7-9 and J usage is TRBJ2-7; possibly TRBD1 for D (5 bases). The V gene lost 4 bases and the J gene lost 6 bases, with 7 bases spanning the gap. Per the germline V gene, CDR1 is SEHNR and CDR2 is FQNEAQ (reference sequence). The CDR3 sequence is 11 residues long. Complete variable domain (other parts from reference TRBV7-9 and TRBJ2-7): DTGVSQNPRHKITKRGQNVTFRCDPISEHNRLYWYRQTLGQGPEFLTYFQNEAQLEKSRLLSDRFSAERPKGSFSTLEIQRTEQGDSAMYLCASSWGAEQYFGPGTRLTVT.